These T cell receptor beta chains were read from a single sample in a study of PD-L1 blockade in urothelial cancer. Produced via immunoSEQ multiplex PCR; TCRdb's table is partial and in-frame only. The sample consists of about 56,000 clones, about 82% of them appearing once. Sequenced material: PBMCs, taken around atezolizumab (anti-PD-L1) treatment. The source of these receptors is a man in his fifties with urothelial cancer. Each CDR3 is given with its conserved first and last residue. Fields, in order: D gene, V gene, J gene, clone size, CDR3 DNA, CDR3 protein. The D gene is left open where the match is weak. Expanded clones are given a class, and other clones once, few, many or no size at all.

>TRBD2|TRBV7-2|TRBJ2-7|NA
TGTGCCAGCAGCTCACTAGCGGGAAGGAACGAGCAGTACTTC
CASSSLAGRNEQYF
>TRBD2|TRBV11-2|TRBJ2-3|NA
TGTGCCAGCAGCTTGGGCGGGAGAAATATCTGGCTTACGCAGTATTTT
CASSLGGRNIWLTQYF
>NA|TRBV5-4|TRBJ1-4|NA
TGTGCCAGCAGCTTGACGGGGACAACTAATGAAAAACTGTTTTTT
CASSLTGTTNEKLFF
>NA|TRBV28|TRBJ1-1|NA
TGTGCCAGCAGGTTCACGACAGGGAACACTGAAGCTTTCTTT
CASRFTTGNTEAFF
>TRBD2|TRBV5-1|TRBJ2-1|NA
TGCGCCAGCGACTACGGGACTAGCGGGTACAATGAGCAGTTCTTC
CASDYGTSGYNEQFF
>TRBD2|TRBV29-1|TRBJ2-1|NA
TGCAGCGTTGCCGGACTAGCGGGACTCAATGAGCAGTTCTTC
CSVAGLAGLNEQFF
>TRBD1|TRBV11-2|TRBJ2-4|once
TGTGCCAGCAGCTACGGACAGGGGAACAAAAACATTCAGTACTTC
CASSYGQGNKNIQYF
>NA|TRBV7-9|TRBJ1-4|NA
TGTGCCAGCAGCTTGGCCGGGGGTAATGAAAAACTGTTTTTT
CASSLAGGNEKLFF
>NA|TRBV5-1|TRBJ1-4|NA
TGCGCCAGCAGCAGAACAGGGACAACTAATGAAAAACTGTTTTTT
CASSRTGTTNEKLFF
>NA|TRBV2|TRBJ1-6|NA
TGTGCCAGCAAGAGCAGGAATTCACCCCTCCACTTT
CASKSRNSPLHF
>TRBD1|TRBV6-5|TRBJ1-1|NA
TGTGCCAGCAGTTACGGAGGGACAGGGGGCACTGAAGCTTTCTTT
CASSYGGTGGTEAFF
>TRBD2|TRBV28|TRBJ2-3|NA
TGTGCCAGCAGGCTACAGGGAGCTAGCGGGAGAGGCGATACGCAGTATTTT
CASRLQGASGRGDTQYF
>NA|TRBV19|TRBJ1-1|once
TGTGCCAGCGGTCCGTCGAACACTGAAGCTTTCTTT
CASGPSNTEAFF
>TRBD1|TRBV27|TRBJ2-7|NA
TGTGCCAGCAGCTACAGGGGGCCAACCTACGAGCAGTACTTC
CASSYRGPTYEQYF
>TRBD1|TRBV28|TRBJ2-7|many
TGTGCCAGCAGCACGTGGGACAGCGATCACTACGAGCAGTACTTC
CASSTWDSDHYEQYF
>NA|TRBV15|TRBJ1-2|NA
TGTGCCACCAGCAGCTATGGTTCGGGACTGACTAACTATGGCTACACCTTC
CATSSYGSGLTNYGYTF